By share, the clone carrying this T cell receptor beta chain counts as large (0.1 to 1%). The antigen is unknown. This sample was taken from a study of siplizumab effects on memory and regulatory T cells. Study outcomes and limitations: The apparent diversity of naive T cells exceeded that of memory cells, and naive T cells seemed to make a major contribution to the alloresponse.

Cocultured for roughly 6 days at 37°C were the mixed lymphocyte reaction cells. The assay covered some 98,000 TCR templates per sample. Profiling relied on immunoSEQ multiplex PCR, and the TCRdb table lists in-frame clones only, not all of them. In the table there are about 3,400 clones, 50% to 65% of which are singletons. The sequenced material came from CFSE-low (dividing) CD8+ T cells sorted from an allogeneic mixed lymphocyte reaction. The sequence was collected from a human donor in good health; the cells came from an allogeneic mixed lymphocyte reaction. Some clones in this sample may be carry-over from other donors' samples.

DNA for the CDR3: TGCGCCAGCAGCCAAGAGGCCCAGAGCTCCTACAATGAGCAGTTCTTC. It is translated as CASSQEAQSSYNEQFF. The chain carries TRBV4-1 and TRBJ2-1; the D is unclear. The CDR3 has 16 amino acids. Per germline, CDR1 MGHRA and CDR2 YSYEKL. The V end lost 0 bases, the J end lost 0 bases, and 9 bases lay between the germline ends.